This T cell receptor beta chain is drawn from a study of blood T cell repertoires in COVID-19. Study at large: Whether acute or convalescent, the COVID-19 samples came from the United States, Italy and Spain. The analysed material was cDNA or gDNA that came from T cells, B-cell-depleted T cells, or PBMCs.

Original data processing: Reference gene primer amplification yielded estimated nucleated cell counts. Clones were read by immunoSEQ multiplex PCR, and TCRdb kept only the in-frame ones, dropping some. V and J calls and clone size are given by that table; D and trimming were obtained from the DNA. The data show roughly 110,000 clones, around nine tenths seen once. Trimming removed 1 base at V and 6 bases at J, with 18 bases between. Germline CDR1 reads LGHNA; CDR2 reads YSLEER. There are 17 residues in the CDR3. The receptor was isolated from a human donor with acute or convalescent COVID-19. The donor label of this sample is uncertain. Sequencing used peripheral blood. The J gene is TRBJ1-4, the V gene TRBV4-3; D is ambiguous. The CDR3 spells CASSQGGGIIMDEKLFF. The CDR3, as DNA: TGCGCCAGCAGCCAAGGAGGCGGGATCATTATGGATGAAAAACTGTTTTTT.